The source of this T cell receptor beta chain is a study of blood T cells in healthy people across ages. Study-wide findings and caveats: While age rose, TCR beta diversity per million T cells dropped in a roughly linear way.

As to this clonotype: The antigen remains unidentified.

Isolation yielded PBMCs, at least 7 million per sample, in every case. Combining a sample-barcoded 5' primer with a J-beta primer mix, a second PCR ran for about 7 to 12 cycles. TCRdb passed the 5' RACE reads through MiXCR, listing each CDR3 protein once. The data hold hundreds of thousands of distinct CDR3 sequences, with approximately 25% observed a single time. These data are also associated with another study on T cells of mothers and their children.

This receptor was taken from a boy aged 10-17 years in good health. The source material was blood.

This chain's CDR3 is CASSLGRLNNEQFF. DNA of the CDR3: TGTGCCAGCAGCTTAGGTCGGCTAAACAATGAGCAGTTCTTC. The rearrangement uses TRBV7-8 and TRBJ2-1; D gene unclear. Germline CDR1 SGHVS, CDR2 FQNEAQ. V gave up 1 base and J gave up 5 bases, with 9 bases separating them. This CDR3 is 14 amino acids long.